A single sample is the source of the 15 T cell receptor beta chains below, sequenced in a study of T-cell memory formation after mild COVID-19. TCRdb used MiXCR to reprocess the 5' RACE reads, holding one entry per CDR3 protein. The sample includes approximately 100,000 distinct CDR3 sequences, roughly 11% of them seen just once. Sequencing was carried out using PBMCs or a T cell subset sorted from them (not recorded which). These receptors were taken from a young man who had mild COVID-19 (a few samples of this study predate the infection). Cell type and time point are not known.

This clonotype was counted at least ten times. The chain employs TRBV4-3 and TRBJ2-5; D assignment may be TRBD1 or TRBD2 (5 bases each). This CDR3 region has 16 residues. Deletions cut 2 bases from V and 2 bases from J, with 15 bases between. Germline lookup yields CDR1 LGHNA and CDR2 YSLEER. CDR3: CASSQLPGPRQETQYF. CDR3 sequence (DNA): TGCGCCAGCAGCCAACTACCGGGACCGCGTCAAGAGACCCAGTACTTC.

V usage is TRBV5-6 and J usage is TRBJ2-4; a weak D match, TRBD1 (5 bases). V lost 1 base, J lost 0 bases, and 8 bases lay in between. In germline, CDR1 is SGHDT, CDR2 YYEEEE. The CDR3 contains 15 residues. The CDR3 protein is CASSLFRVAKNIQYF. In nucleotides, the CDR3 is TGTGCCAGCAGCTTGTTCAGGGTAGCCAAAAACATTCAGTACTTC.

J is TRBJ2-2 and V is TRBV6-2 or TRBV6-3, with D unresolved. The germline gives CDR1 MNHEY, CDR2 SVGEGT. The V end was cut by 0 bases, the J end by 2 bases, with 4 bases between. The CDR3 extends over 14 amino acids. For the CDR3, the DNA is TGTGCCAGCAGTTACTCGCTCAACACCGGGGAGCTGTTTTTT. This translates into CASSYSLNTGELFF.

There are a few counts of this clonotype. V usage is TRBV21-1 and J usage is TRBJ2-5; the table gives TRBD1 as D, unverified against the DNA. TRBV21-1 is a pseudogene locus. CDR3 length: 14 residues. This chain's CDR3 is CASSRAGGKETQYF. Written as DNA, the CDR3 is TGTGCCAGCAGCCGAGCGGGGGGGAAGGAGACCCAGTACTTC.

This clonotype was observed many times. V is TRBV11-2 and J is TRBJ1-6, with D maybe TRBD1 (6 bases). Per the germline V gene, CDR1 is SGHAT and CDR2 is FQNNGV. The CDR3 spans 16 residues. V lost 2 bases to trimming and J lost 8 bases, with 16 bases between them. The CDR3 DNA sequence: TGTGCCAGCAGCTTATGGCCGACCTCAGGGGATTCACCCCTCCACTTT. It yields the protein CASSLWPTSGDSPLHF. Based on the CDR3 plus reference TRBV11-2 and TRBJ1-6, the full variable domain is EAGVAQSPRYKIIEKRQSVAFWCNPISGHATLYWYQQILGQGPKLLIQFQNNGVVDDSQLPKDRFSAERLKGVDSTLKIQPAKLEDSAVYLCASSLWPTSGDSPLHFGNGTRLTVT.

This clonotype has just a few counts. The chain recombines TRBV7-2 with TRBJ2-7; no firm D call. CDR1 and CDR2 (germline): SGHTA, FQGNSA. V lost 1 base and J 4 bases, leaving 11 bases between the germline ends. The CDR3 totals 14 residues. The CDR3 protein is CASSLVVSAYEQYV. The CDR3 region has the DNA TGTGCCAGCAGCTTAGTGGTCAGCGCATACGAGCAGTACGTC.

This chain links TRBV12-3 or TRBV12-4 with TRBJ2-7; the match to TRBD2 covers 8 bases. The CDR3 loop spans 16 amino acids. V was clipped by 4 bases and J by 0 bases; unmatched bases: 8. CDR3: CASSSLTSVSSYEQYF. In nucleotides, the CDR3 is TGTGCCAGCAGTTCCCTGACTAGCGTCAGCTCCTACGAGCAGTACTTC.

This clonotype was detected many times. At one end, the junction sequence differs from germline, possibly due to a read error. The CDR3 DNA reads as TGTGCCAGCAGCCAAGAAGATCGGGGACGGACTCCATTTGACTTC. Its translation is CASSQEDRGRTPFDF. This chain joins TRBV3-1 and TRBJ2-5, with D tentatively TRBD1 or TRBD2 (5 bases each). Germline V gene data show CDR1 as LGHDT and CDR2 as YNNKEL (reference sequence). The CDR3 runs to 15 residues.

This clonotype was seen a few times. This chain links TRBV5-1 with TRBJ2-3, with D perhaps given as TRBD1 or TRBD2 (6 bases each). The CDR3 consists of 17 residues. V gave up 0 bases and J gave up 1 base, with 15 bases separating them. CDR1 is SGHRS, CDR2 YFSETQ, per germline. CDR3 sequence (DNA): TGCGCCAGCAGCTTGGAGCCCGGGGGCTGGGGCACAGATACGCAGTATTTT. It is translated as CASSLEPGGWGTDTQYF.

In its sample, this clonotype ranks as large. The CDR3 DNA sequence: TGTGCCAGCAGCTTAGGACTAGCGGGGGGCAATGAGCAGTTCTTC. Its translation is CASSLGLAGGNEQFF. The V gene is TRBV7-2, the J gene TRBJ2-1; 13 bases match TRBD2. Germline V lookup: CDR1 SGHTA, CDR2 FQGNSA. Losses at the gene ends were 1 base for V and 6 bases for J; bases not matched to a gene: 0. The CDR3 contains 15 residues.

The CDR3 DNA reads TGTGCCAGCAGCCAGCTGGGGGGGGTCCCGGGACTAGCGGGCCAAGAGACCCAGTACTTC. This gives the protein CASSQLGGVPGLAGQETQYF. The chain employs TRBV3-1 and TRBJ2-5; 12 positions match TRBD2. The V gene end was trimmed by 3 bases and the J gene end by 1 base; junction bases not matched to a gene: 15. CDR3 size: 20 residues. Germline CDR1 LGHDT, CDR2 YNNKEL (reference sequence).

This clonotype was seen ten or more times. The V call is TRBV6-5, the J call TRBJ2-1; 9 nucleotides line up with TRBD1. The junction had 3 bases not matched to a gene; V was cut back by 7 bases and J by 2 bases. Germline CDR1 and CDR2: MNHEY and SVGAGI. The CDR3 contains 14 residues. CDR3: CASTHRGPYNEQFF. The CDR3 DNA reads as TGTGCCAGCACCCACAGGGGGCCCTACAATGAGCAGTTCTTC.

The chain is built from TRBV23-1 and TRBJ2-7; possible D gene TRBD1, 5 bases. TRBV23-1 is placed among ORFs of uncertain function. This CDR3 spans 10 amino acids. The CDR3 DNA follows: TGCGCCAGCAGTCAATATGGGGCCCTCGTC. This gives the protein CASSQYGALV.

The chain couples TRBV5-1 to TRBJ1-1; TRBD1 agrees at 9 bases. The germline V gene encodes CDR1 SGHRS and CDR2 YFSETQ. The trim removed 4 bases at V and 7 bases at J, leaving 8 bases unmatched. This CDR3 spans 14 amino acids. CDR3 nucleotide sequence: TGCGCCAGCAGCGCGACAGGGGGGGCTTTTGAAGCTTTCTTT. Protein sequence: CASSATGGAFEAFF.

This chain connects TRBV6-5 to TRBJ1-1, with a tentative D call TRBD1 (6 bases). Trimming pared 4 bases from V and 4 bases from J, leaving 10 bases between. CDR1 and CDR2 from the germline V gene are MNHEY and SVGAGI. There are 13 residues in the CDR3. CDR3 nucleotides: TGTGCCAGCAGTTTGACAGGACCCACTGAAGCTTTCTTT. It codes for CASSLTGPTEAFF.